The source of this T cell receptor beta chain is a study of blood T cell repertoires in COVID-19. Turning to the study itself: The United States, Italy and Spain provided the acute and convalescent COVID-19 samples. Sample material is recorded as cDNA or gDNA derived from T cells, B-cell-depleted T cells, or PBMCs.

V shed 6 bases and J shed 4 bases, with 12 bases lying between them. The CDR3 is made up of 13 amino acids. Authors' analysis steps: Estimation of nucleated cell counts was performed using reference gene primer amplification. The assay was immunoSEQ multiplex PCR, and TCRdb's table has in-frame clones only and misses some. From that table come the V and J calls and clone size; the DNA was used to work out D and trimming. The repertoire holds about 80,000 clones, around 80% seen once, with 30% to 40% in the top ten. The chain recombines TRBV12-3 or TRBV12-4 with TRBJ2-5; D is perhaps TRBD2 (5 bases). The TCR comes from a woman aged 70-85 years with acute or convalescent COVID-19. Sequencing was done on a sample of peripheral blood. In nucleotides, the CDR3 is TGTGCCAGCAGCCGAGGGAACGGAGAGACCCAGTACTTC. As protein: CASSRGNGETQYF.